Listed below are T cell receptor beta chains from one sample, sequenced in a study of cytomegalovirus exposure and HLA in healthy donors. The method was immunoSEQ multiplex PCR; TCRdb's version includes in-frame clones alone and lacks a portion of them. The repertoire holds around 200,000 clones, with roughly 79% as singletons. Sequencing was carried out using PBMCs. The receptor source for this set is a woman under 30 in good health and CMV-seronegative. CDR3s leave out the opening cysteine and the closing phenylalanine or tryptophan.

TRBJ1-6	TRBV19	ASSILGSNSPLH
TRBJ1-6	TRBV11-2	ASSFLVAGGLSSSPLH
TRBJ1-6	TRBV2	ASSSPGQIYNSPLH
TRBJ2-1	TRBV7-6	ASSFSLASHNEQF
TRBJ2-5	TRBV27	ASSLRATGTSGSRETQY
TRBJ2-1	TRBV27	ASSNPRGTAPYNEQF
TRBJ2-7	TRBV27	ASSLGLVYEQY
TRBJ1-6	TRBV5-1	ASSLGGGQYNSPLH
TRBJ2-3	TRBV4-1	ASSQETGVTDTQY
TRBJ1-2	TRBV6-5	ASSRDSQANYGYT
TRBJ2-4	TRBV5-1	ASSLVAGGENIQY
TRBJ1-1	TRBV5-6	ASSSWTGNTEAF
TRBJ2-7	TRBV9	ASSLGGAITYEQY
TRBJ2-2	TRBV5-1	ASSLGSANTGELF
TRBJ2-3	TRBV2	ASSESGNTDTQY
TRBJ2-3	TRBV11-3	ASSLSQGLQY
TRBJ1-1	TRBV6-5	ASSRSGTLNTEAF
TRBJ1-1	TRBV4-1	ASSQVSEQGTEAF
TRBJ2-1	TRBV6-5	ASSYQADEQF
TRBJ2-2	TRBV5-1	ASSAGHRPFINTGELF
TRBJ2-3	TRBV9	ASSVEGSGSWGDTQY
TRBJ2-2	TRBV6-5	ASSHRDGTGELF
TRBJ1-5	TRBV4-3	ASSQDADQPQH
TRBJ2-1	TRBV10-1	ASSPGGSMNEQF
TRBJ2-2	TRBV7-3	ASSTSRDRGAGELF